Below, 12 T cell receptor beta chains from the same sample are listed, as sequenced in a study of cytomegalovirus exposure and HLA in healthy donors (dated by TCRdb to 2016 to 2017). The library was prepared using the immunoSEQ multiplex PCR assay. For the multiplex PCR, a mixture combining 60 forward primers for TCR Vbeta segments and 13 reverse primers for TCR Jbeta segments was used. As stored in TCRdb, this immuneACCESS dataset retains in-frame rearrangements with V and J assigned. A fraction of the clones does not appear; measured against another copy, unresolved V genes explain less than half of the discrepancy, and the remainder lacks a known reason. A total of some 170,000 clones appear in this sample, approximately 75% of them only once. Approximately 3.7% of the sample goes to the ten largest clones. Sample: PBMCs. The receptors were gathered from a man younger than 40 in good health and CMV-seropositive.

J is TRBJ1-1 and V is TRBV6-5; possibly TRBD1 for D (6 bases). The CDR3 is made up of 12 amino acids. V lost 6 bases, J lost 3 bases, and 8 bases lay in between. CDR1 MNHEY and CDR2 SVGAGI come from the germline V gene. The DNA for the CDR3 is TGTGCCAGCAGCGACAGGTACACTGAAGCTTTCTTT. Translation: CASSDRYTEAFF.

The V gene is TRBV7-9, the J gene TRBJ2-7; TRBD1 aligns across 7 bases. The V segment lost 4 bases and the J segment 7 bases; nucleotides outside the gene matches: 4. The CDR3 runs 12 residues. The germline V gene has CDR1 SEHNR and CDR2 FQNEAQ (reference sequence). The CDR3 DNA is TGTGCCAGCAGCTCAGACAGGGAGGAGCAGTACTTC. As protein: CASSSDREEQYF.

The chain has TRBV7-2 and TRBJ2-4; D perhaps matches TRBD2 (6 bases). V shed 9 bases and J shed 15 bases, with 24 bases lying between them. The germline gives CDR1 SGHTA, CDR2 FQGNSA. The length of the CDR3 is 13 residues. The CDR3 nucleotides are TGTGCCAGTGGCTCGTGGGTGGGGGAGGTTTTGTACTTC. Translated, it gives CASGSWVGEVLYF.

The V call is TRBV5-1, the J call TRBJ1-1; TRBD1 matches at 7 bases. Germline CDR1 SGHRS, CDR2 YFSETQ. The CDR3 is made up of 16 amino acids. Trimming removed 1 base from V and 2 bases from J; junction bases left unmatched: 8. The CDR3 nucleotides read TGCGCCAGCAGCTTGTTCGAGGGGGCGCTAAACACTGAAGCTTTCTTT. Its translation: CASSLFEGALNTEAFF.

This chain uses TRBV4-1 with TRBJ2-2; 10 bases line up with TRBD1. V was clipped by 4 bases and J by 1 base; unmatched bases: 3. The CDR3 is made up of 16 amino acids. Looked up from germline, CDR1 is MGHRA and CDR2 is YSYEKL. CDR3 residues: CASSPRDRGNTGELFF. In nucleotides, the CDR3 is TGCGCCAGCAGCCCCCGGGACAGGGGGAACACCGGGGAGCTGTTTTTT.

J is TRBJ2-7 and V is TRBV2, with 16 bases aligning to TRBD2. In germline, CDR1 is SNHLY, CDR2 FYNNEI. With V trimmed by 8 bases and J by 5 bases, 6 bases remained unmatched. This CDR3 comprises 15 residues. Here the CDR3 reads CASWGLAGGPNEQYF. As DNA, the CDR3 is TGTGCCAGCTGGGGACTAGCGGGGGGGCCGAACGAGCAGTACTTC.

This clone was detected once. CDR3 residues: CASSSGQVSSYEQYF. DNA of the CDR3: TGCGCCAGCAGCTCGGGACAGGTTAGCTCCTACGAGCAGTACTTC. The chain joins TRBV5-1 to TRBJ2-7; 8 bases match TRBD1. J was trimmed by 0 bases and V by 3 bases; bases with no gene match: 5. CDR3 size: 15 residues. CDR1 is SGHRS, CDR2 YFSETQ, per germline.

The genes are TRBV4-3 and TRBJ2-5; no firm D call. Trimming left V 0 bases short and J 5 bases short, with 7 bases between. CDR1 and CDR2 (germline): LGHNA, YSLEER. This CDR3 comprises 13 residues. CDR3 protein: CASSQESSETQYF. Here the CDR3 DNA reads TGCGCCAGCAGCCAAGAATCTTCCGAGACCCAGTACTTC.

The chain uses TRBV9 and TRBJ2-7, with D possibly matching TRBD1 (5 bases). This CDR3 has 14 amino acids. V lost 0 bases, J lost 3 bases, and 10 bases lay in between. Germline values: CDR1 SGDLS, CDR2 YYNGEE. This chain's CDR3 is CASSVDQGSYEQYF. For the CDR3, the DNA is TGTGCCAGCAGCGTAGACCAGGGTAGCTACGAGCAGTACTTC.

The V gene is TRBV29-1, the J gene TRBJ1-5; the D gene is possibly TRBD1 (6 bases). The CDR3 spans 13 residues. In germline, CDR1 is SQVTM, CDR2 ANQGSEA. Between the trimmed V and J ends, which lost 7 bases and 4 bases, there was a span of 14 bases. The chain's CDR3 is CSARRDRNQPQHF. The DNA of the CDR3 is TGCAGCGCACGGCGAGACAGGAATCAGCCCCAGCATTTT.

The chain links TRBV11-2 to TRBJ2-5; no definite D call. The CDR3 is 14 residues long. The V gene lost 1 base and the J gene lost 0 bases, with 6 bases spanning the gap. The V gene's germline CDR1 is SGHAT and CDR2 FQNNGV. CDR3 coding DNA: TGTGCCAGCAGCTTAGCAGCGCACCAAGAGACCCAGTACTTC. Encoded protein: CASSLAAHQETQYF.

The chain links TRBV5-6 to TRBJ2-5; 9 bases are shared with TRBD1. The CDR3 spans 17 residues. J gave up 4 bases and V 0 bases, and 10 bases lay outside the gene matches. The germline V gene encodes CDR1 SGHDT and CDR2 YYEEEE. The CDR3 sequence is CASSLEGGQGILETQYF. CDR3 bases: TGTGCCAGCAGCTTGGAGGGAGGACAGGGGATATTAGAGACCCAGTACTTC.